This T cell receptor (beta chain) stems from a study of cytomegalovirus exposure and HLA in healthy donors. As concerns this clone: The antigen is unknown.

Findings and limits, study-wide: Data from an earlier analysis indicated that most TCR beta V segments were productive either about 87% or about 30% of the time. High specificity and sensitivity for cytomegalovirus status were reported for the classifier. According to a later analysis, most TCR beta chains associated with CMV appeared HLA-restricted.

The CDR3 is made up of 15 amino acids. The germline V gene encodes CDR1 MNHEY and CDR2 SVGAGI. The V gene end was trimmed by 6 bases and the J gene end by 0 bases; junction bases not matched to a gene: 3. Vbeta (60) and Jbeta (13) primers were used in the PCR. Sequencing used immunoSEQ multiplex PCR; TCRdb keeps in-frame clones, though not all of them. The listing records over 55,000 clones. The origin of this receptor is a boy younger than 18 in good health and CMV-seronegative. The sample comprised PBMCs. This rearrangement joins TRBV6-5 to TRBJ1-5; TRBD1 agrees at 9 bases. The CDR3 sequence: CASRDRGYSNQPQHF. The CDR3 DNA reads TGTGCCAGCAGGGACAGGGGCTATAGCAATCAGCCCCAGCATTTT.